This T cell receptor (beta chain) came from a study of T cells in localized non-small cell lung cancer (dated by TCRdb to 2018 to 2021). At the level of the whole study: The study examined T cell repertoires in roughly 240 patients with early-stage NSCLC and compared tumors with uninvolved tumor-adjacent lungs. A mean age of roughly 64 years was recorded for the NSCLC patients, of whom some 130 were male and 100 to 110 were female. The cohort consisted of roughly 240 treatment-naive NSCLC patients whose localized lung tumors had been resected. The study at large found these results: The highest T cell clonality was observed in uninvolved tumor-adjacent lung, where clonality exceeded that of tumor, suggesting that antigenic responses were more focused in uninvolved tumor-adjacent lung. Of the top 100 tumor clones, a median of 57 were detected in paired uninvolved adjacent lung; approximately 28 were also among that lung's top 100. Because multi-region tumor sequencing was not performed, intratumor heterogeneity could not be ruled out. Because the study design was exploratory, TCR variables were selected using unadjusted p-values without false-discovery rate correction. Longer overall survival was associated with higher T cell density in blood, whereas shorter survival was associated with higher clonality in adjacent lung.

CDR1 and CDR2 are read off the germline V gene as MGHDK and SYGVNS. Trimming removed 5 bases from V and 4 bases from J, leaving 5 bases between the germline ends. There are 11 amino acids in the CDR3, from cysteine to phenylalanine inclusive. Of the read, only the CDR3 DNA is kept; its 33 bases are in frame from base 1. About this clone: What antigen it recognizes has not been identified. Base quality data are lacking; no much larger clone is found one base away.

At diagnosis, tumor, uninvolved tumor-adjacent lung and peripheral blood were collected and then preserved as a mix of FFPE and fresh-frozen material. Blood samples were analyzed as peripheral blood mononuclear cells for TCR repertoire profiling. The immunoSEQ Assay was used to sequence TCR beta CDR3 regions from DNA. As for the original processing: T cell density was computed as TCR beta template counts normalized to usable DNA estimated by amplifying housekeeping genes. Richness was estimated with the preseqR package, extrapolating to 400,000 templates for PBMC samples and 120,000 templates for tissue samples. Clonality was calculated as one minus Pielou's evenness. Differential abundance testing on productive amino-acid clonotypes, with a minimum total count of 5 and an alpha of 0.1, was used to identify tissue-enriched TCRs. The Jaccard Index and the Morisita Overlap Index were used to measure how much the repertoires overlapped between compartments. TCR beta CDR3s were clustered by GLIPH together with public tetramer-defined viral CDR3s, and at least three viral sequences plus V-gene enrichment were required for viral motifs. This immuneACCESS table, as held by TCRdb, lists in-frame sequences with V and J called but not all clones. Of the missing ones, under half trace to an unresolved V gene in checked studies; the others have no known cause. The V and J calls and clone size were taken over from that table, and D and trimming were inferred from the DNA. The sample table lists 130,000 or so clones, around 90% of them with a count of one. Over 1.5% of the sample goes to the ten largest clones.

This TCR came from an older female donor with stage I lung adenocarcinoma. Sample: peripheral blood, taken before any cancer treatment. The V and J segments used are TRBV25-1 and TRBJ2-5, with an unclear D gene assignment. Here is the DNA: TGTGCCAGCAGTCCCTTAGAGACCCAGTACTTC. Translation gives CASSPLETQYF. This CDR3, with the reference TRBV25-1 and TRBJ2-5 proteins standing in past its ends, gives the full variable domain EADIYQTPRYLVIGTGKKITLECSQTMGHDKMYWYQQDPGMELHLIHYSYGVNSTEKGDLSSESTVSRIRTEHFPLTLESARPSHTSQYLCASSPLETQYFGPGTRLLVL.